What follows describes a single TCR beta chain. Antigen specificity is unknown. The data stem from a study of T cell clonotyping in hematopoietic cell transplantation. This CDR3 comprises 15 residues. The germline V gene encodes CDR1 MNHEY and CDR2 SVGAGI. The germline V and J ends were trimmed by 4 bases and 7 bases, with 17 bases remaining between them. Study findings and constraints: Pathologically expanded recipient clonotypes increased progressively from day 30 to day 180 as diversity fell. Cells were unsorted, so CD4 and CD8 contributions were not separated. At the given depth, recipient repertoires were over 95% de novo clonotypes. Higher Inverse Simpson Index values in graft donor and pretransplant recipient predicted broader posttransplant TCR diversity.

Profiling relied on immunoSEQ multiplex PCR, and the TCRdb table lists in-frame clones only, not all of them. This sample yields approximately 30,000 clones, of which under 97% are seen a single time; 1.1% to 1.5% belongs to the top ten. This receptor was identified in a man in his fifties in good health. Some clones in this sample may be carry-over from other donors' samples. The V and J genes are TRBV6-5 and TRBJ1-5; D remains ambiguous. Sequencing input: peripheral blood mononuclear cells. The CDR3 bases are TGTGCCAGCAGTTTACAGAGGGTTGACGGGCAGCCCCAGCATTTT. It is translated as CASSLQRVDGQPQHF.